Each of the 25 T cell receptor beta chains below was sequenced from the same sample in a study of a mutant IDH1 vaccine in newly diagnosed glioma. Noted time point: baseline, week 1 (first vaccination visit). Specified treatment: pre-vaccination baseline after standard-of-care therapy. This table comes from immunoSEQ multiplex PCR, and its TCRdb copy is limited to in-frame clones, with some not included. Among 65,000 to 70,000 clones listed, 65% to 85% were seen once. The input for sequencing was peripheral blood mononuclear cells (PBMCs), taken from a glioma patient treated with radiotherapy, temozolomide or both. The receptors derive from a woman aged 18-29 years with glioma. Some clones in this sample may be carry-over from other donors' samples.

The gene calls are TRBV7-2 and TRBJ2-7, with D hard to call. Trimming left V 5 bases short and J 3 bases short, with 11 bases between. The CDR3 extends over 13 amino acids. Germline lookup yields CDR1 SGHTA and CDR2 FQGNSA. The CDR3 DNA is TGTGCCAGCAGCCCCGGCCTAGGCTACGAGCAGTACTTC. This gives the protein CASSPGLGYEQYF.

The chain recombines TRBV11-3 with TRBJ2-7, with D maybe TRBD1 (5 bases). Germline CDR1 reads SGHNT; CDR2 reads YENEEA. V was pared by 3 bases and J by 1 base, with 7 bases between. The CDR3 runs 13 residues. CDR3 in DNA: TGTGCCAGCAGCTTGCAGGGTTCCTACGAGCAGTACTTC. Its protein product is CASSLQGSYEQYF.

V and J are TRBV4-1 and TRBJ1-5; TRBD1 is a possible D gene (5 bases). The CDR3 sequence is 15 residues long. Germline CDR1 and CDR2: MGHRA and YSYEKL. Between the trimmed V and J ends, which lost 1 base and 3 bases, there was a span of 10 bases. The CDR3 here is CASSQVRGSNQPQHF. In DNA form, the CDR3 reads TGCGCCAGCAGCCAAGTCCGGGGCTCCAATCAGCCCCAGCATTTT.

The chain combines TRBV4-1 with TRBJ2-7; 9 bases map to TRBD1. Germline V CDR1 and CDR2: MGHRA, YSYEKL. The CDR3 runs to 16 residues. V dropped 4 bases and J dropped 0; count of bases not matched to a gene: 7. The CDR3 DNA sequence: TGCGCCAGCAGCCCCACAGGGGGCGAACCCTCCTACGAGCAGTACTTC. Translated: CASSPTGGEPSYEQYF.

The sample holds a few counts of this clone. V gene TRBV5-4 combines with J gene TRBJ1-1; TRBD1 is a possible D gene (5 bases). Germline V gene data show CDR1 as SGHNT and CDR2 as YYREEE (reference sequence). CDR3 size: 13 residues. V was trimmed by 0 bases and J by 7 bases, leaving 10 bases between them. The CDR3 sequence: CASSLVGTDEAFF. The CDR3 region has the DNA TGTGCCAGCAGCTTGGTCGGGACGGATGAAGCTTTCTTT.

The V and J genes are TRBV13 and TRBJ1-1; 8 bases agree with TRBD1. Trimming cost V 5 bases and J 4 bases; bases outside gene matches: 3. Germline loops: CDR1 PRHDT, CDR2 FYEKMQ (reference sequence). The CDR3 has 13 residues. CDR3 nucleotide sequence: TGTGCCAGCAGCCAAGACAGGGGCACTGAAGCTTTCTTT. This encodes CASSQDRGTEAFF. Drawing the rest from reference TRBV13 and TRBJ1-1, the complete variable domain is AAGVIQSPRHLIKEKRETATLKCYPIPRHDTVYWYQQGPGQDPQFLISFYEKMQSDKGSIPDRFSAQQFSDYHSELNMSSLELGDSALYFCASSQDRGTEAFFGQGTRLTVV.

To note about this clone: The same CDR3 arises from other DNA sequences in this sample as well. For the CDR3, the DNA is TGTGCCATCAGTGAGTCGTCCAACTATGGCTACACCTTC. It yields the protein CAISESSNYGYTF. This chain links TRBV10-3 with TRBJ1-2; D gene ambiguous. Looked up from germline, CDR1 is ENHRY and CDR2 is SYGVKD. CDR3 length: 13 amino acids. V was shortened by 0 bases and J by 2 bases, with 4 bases between the two germline ends.

The rearrangement links TRBV12-5 to TRBJ2-5, with no clear D. Per the germline V gene, CDR1 is LGHNT and CDR2 is FRNRAP. This CDR3 spans 13 amino acids. V was cut by 2 bases and J by 2 bases, with 6 bases left in between. Here the CDR3 DNA reads TGTGCTAGTGGTTTGAAGTCGCAAGAGACCCAGTACTTC. It codes for CASGLKSQETQYF.

V is TRBV20-1 and J is TRBJ1-1, with D hard to call. Germline lookup yields CDR1 DFQATT and CDR2 SNEGSKA (reference sequence). The CDR3 is made up of 11 amino acids. V gave up 6 bases and J gave up 1 base, with 6 bases separating them. CDR3 nucleotides: TGCAGTGCCCGGCCGAACACTGAAGCTTTCTTT. This sequence encodes CSARPNTEAFF.

The chain employs TRBV4-1 and TRBJ1-1; D not resolved. The CDR3 spans 11 residues. Trimming took off 3 bases at V and 6 bases at J, with 5 bases between the two ends. Germline V gene data show CDR1 as MGHRA and CDR2 as YSYEKL. CDR3 region: CASSQASEAFF. In nucleotides, the CDR3 is TGCGCCAGCAGCCAGGCATCTGAAGCTTTCTTT.

The chain has TRBV6-1 and TRBJ1-1, with a weak D call TRBD1 (5 bases). V lost 1 base to trimming and J lost 6 bases, with 18 bases between them. The CDR3 covers 16 residues. Per germline, CDR1 MNHNS and CDR2 SASEGT. As DNA, the CDR3 is TGTGCCAGCAGTGAAGAAGACAGTTGGGAATACTCTGAAGCTTTCTTT. Its protein is CASSEEDSWEYSEAFF.

Comments on this clone: The junction shows a germline mismatch at one end, possibly a read error. Other DNA sequences within the sample encode an identical CDR3. The V and J genes are TRBV19 and TRBJ1-1; TRBD1 is a possible D gene (6 bases). The CDR3 has 12 residues. The germline CDR1 and CDR2 sequences are LNHDA and SQIVND (reference sequence). DNA of the CDR3: TGTGCCAGCAGTATACAGGGAGGGGAAGCTTTCTTT. Translated: CASSIQGGEAFF.

The chain employs TRBV11-3 and TRBJ2-7; no firm D call. The CDR3 runs 11 residues. Per germline, CDR1 SGHNT and CDR2 YENEEA. Trimming cost V 5 bases and J 6 bases, with 8 bases left between them. The CDR3 loop reads CASSLQTEQYF. The CDR3, as DNA: TGTGCCAGCAGCCTCCAAACCGAGCAGTACTTC. The entire variable domain, with the rest obtained from reference TRBV11-3 and TRBJ2-7, is as follows: EAGVVQSPRYKIIEKKQPVAFWCNPISGHNTLYWYLQNLGQGPELLIRYENEEAVDDSQLPKDRFSAERLKGVDSTLKIQPAELGDSAVYLCASSLQTEQYFGPGTRLTVT.

The chain links TRBV7-9 to TRBJ2-7, with unresolved D. Trimming left V 5 bases short and J 2 bases short, with 7 bases between. The germline gives CDR1 SEHNR, CDR2 FQNEAQ (reference sequence). The CDR3 covers 12 residues. DNA for the CDR3: TGTGCCAGCAGCCTAGGGACCTACGAGCAGTACTTC. Encoded protein: CASSLGTYEQYF.

The chain uses TRBV7-9 and TRBJ1-5; no clear D. Looked up from germline, CDR1 is SEHNR and CDR2 is FQNEAQ (reference sequence). V gave up 0 bases and J gave up 7 bases, with 13 bases separating them. The CDR3 totals 15 residues. Written as DNA, the CDR3 is TGTGCCAGCAGCTTAGCGGGCCGCGGGGAGCAGCCCCAGCATTTT. This translates into CASSLAGRGEQPQHF.

This chain joins TRBV2 and TRBJ1-5, with D tentatively TRBD1 (6 bases). This CDR3 contains 13 residues. Deletions cut 5 bases from V and 7 bases from J, with 12 bases between. CDR1 is SNHLY, CDR2 FYNNEI, per germline. The CDR3: CASSTDRSQPQHF. The CDR3 nucleotides are TGTGCCAGCAGTACCGACAGGTCCCAGCCCCAGCATTTT.

The chain combines TRBV29-1 with TRBJ1-5; D unresolved. CDR1 and CDR2 from the germline V gene are SQVTM and ANQGSEA. V lost 4 bases and J 2 bases, leaving 9 bases between the germline ends. CDR3 size: 13 residues. CDR3 DNA sequence: TGCAGCGTTGCAGCGGCGGGCAATCAGCCCCAGCATTTT. Residues: CSVAAAGNQPQHF.

The chain recombines TRBV7-9 with TRBJ2-5, with D perhaps TRBD1 or TRBD2 (5 bases each). This CDR3 spans 12 amino acids. The germline gives CDR1 SEHNR, CDR2 FQNEAQ (reference sequence). Trimming removed 4 bases from V and 2 bases from J, with 5 bases in between. The CDR3 nucleotides are TGTGCCAGCAGCTGGGGGCAAGAGACCCAGTACTTC. Its translation is CASSWGQETQYF.

This chain joins TRBV29-1 and TRBJ1-1, with a weak D call TRBD1 (6 bases). Trimming took off 7 bases at V and 1 base at J, with 19 bases between the two ends. This CDR3 contains 15 residues. The germline V gene encodes CDR1 SQVTM and CDR2 ANQGSEA. CDR3 loop: CSGSEQGSWNTEAFF. CDR3 DNA sequence: TGCAGCGGATCTGAACAGGGTTCGTGGAACACTGAAGCTTTCTTT.

The J gene is TRBJ1-1, the V gene TRBV30, with D possibly being TRBD1 (5 bases). V was clipped by 2 bases and J by 1 base, with 11 bases between them. Per germline, CDR1 GTSNPN and CDR2 SVGIG (reference sequence). This CDR3 has 14 amino acids. CDR3 region: CAWSLRQTNTEAFF. CDR3 DNA sequence: TGTGCCTGGAGTTTAAGACAGACGAACACTGAAGCTTTCTTT.

The chain links TRBV5-6 to TRBJ1-2; 7 nucleotides match TRBD1. The V gene end was trimmed by 0 bases and the J gene end by 2 bases; junction bases not matched to a gene: 4. The CDR3 totals 15 residues. The germline V gene encodes CDR1 SGHDT and CDR2 YYEEEE. DNA for the CDR3: TGTGCCAGCAGCTTGGAGGGGGCGAAGAACTATGGCTACACCTTC. Translating gives CASSLEGAKNYGYTF. The entire variable domain, with the rest obtained from reference TRBV5-6 and TRBJ1-2, is as follows: DAGVTQSPTHLIKTRGQQVTLRCSPKSGHDTVSWYQQALGQGPQFIFQYYEEEERQRGNFPDRFSGHQFPNYSSELNVNALLLGDSALYLCASSLEGAKNYGYTFGSGTRLTVV.

The chain employs TRBV5-6 and TRBJ1-1; D perhaps matches TRBD1 (6 bases). The CDR3 runs 16 residues. The germline V and J ends were trimmed by 1 base and 2 bases, with 15 bases remaining between them. The germline gives CDR1 SGHDT, CDR2 YYEEEE. The CDR3 loop reads CASSLMGEGGNTEAFF. The CDR3 DNA follows: TGTGCCAGCAGCTTGATGGGTGAGGGGGGAAACACTGAAGCTTTCTTT.

V gene TRBV30 combines with J gene TRBJ1-4; 10 bases align to TRBD1. This CDR3 is built from 14 residues. V was pared by 7 bases and J by 3 bases, with 5 bases of the junction left unmatched. Germline CDR1 reads GTSNPN; CDR2 reads SVGIG (reference sequence). The CDR3 loop is CALRGTGANEKLFF. CDR3 nucleotide sequence: TGTGCCTTGCGCGGGACAGGGGCTAATGAAAAACTGTTTTTT.

CDR3 amino acids: CASSQDWGAAFF. In nucleotides, the CDR3 is TGTGCCAGCAGCCAAGACTGGGGGGCGGCTTTCTTT. This chain uses TRBV4-2 with TRBJ1-1; tentatively, D is TRBD1 (6 bases). The CDR3 loop spans 12 amino acids. Germline loops: CDR1 LGHNA, CDR2 YNFKEQ. The V gene lost 0 bases and the J gene lost 11 bases, with 10 bases spanning the gap.

The V and J genes are TRBV30 and TRBJ1-3; no reliable D call. The germline V gene has CDR1 GTSNPN and CDR2 SVGIG (reference sequence). The CDR3 runs 15 residues. V was cut by 2 bases and J by 4 bases, with 15 bases left in between. The CDR3 spells CAWSNSRLSGNTIYF. The CDR3 bases are TGTGCCTGGAGTAATTCACGCCTGTCGGGAAACACCATATATTTT.